The entry that follows covers one TCR beta chain sequence. Next came a second PCR, run for about 7 to 12 cycles, which used a sample-barcoded 5' primer along with a J-beta primer mix. Using its own MiXCR run on the 5' RACE reads, TCRdb lists one record per CDR3 protein. Among hundreds of thousands of distinct CDR3 sequences listed, 22% were seen once. The data were taken from a study of blood T cells in healthy people across ages. Trimming took 1 base from V and 4 from J; bases not matched to a gene: 10. Germline CDR1 SGHTA, CDR2 FQGTGA. This CDR3 has 17 residues. The receptor was derived from a man aged 65-85 years in good health. The chain is built from TRBV7-3 and TRBJ2-1; 7 bases line up with TRBD2. Sequences were obtained from blood. CDR3 DNA: TGTGCCAGCAGCTTAATCGATACGGGAGGTCCTTACAATGAGCAGTTCTTC. Its translation: CASSLIDTGGPYNEQFF.